Given below is one T cell receptor (beta chain) in context. Its antigen is currently unknown. PCR primers comprised 60 Vbeta and 13 Jbeta primers. Only in-frame clones appear in the TCRdb table, and some are missing; sequencing was by immunoSEQ multiplex PCR. The sample holds 100,000 to 150,000 clones, 74% seen once. This entry is derived from a study of cytomegalovirus exposure and HLA in healthy donors. Study outcomes and limitations: In vitro assays verified that three CMV-associated chains recognized CMV antigens specifically. TCR beta V- and J-gene trimming, according to a later analysis, was linked to a missense DCLRE1C variant.

Germline CDR1 reads MGHDK; CDR2 reads SYGVNS. The CDR3 is 16 amino acids. V lost 3 bases and J 0 bases, leaving 12 bases between the germline ends. The sample consisted of PBMCs. The chain is built from TRBV25-1 and TRBJ1-3; D is unclear. The sequence was obtained from a man aged 40-50 years in good health and CMV-seropositive. CDR3 amino acids: CASSDRNTGSGNTIYF. In nucleotides, the CDR3 is TGTGCCAGCAGTGATCGTAACACGGGCTCTGGAAACACCATATATTTT.